A selection of T cell receptor beta chains follows, all from one sample in a study of regulatory T cells in long-lasting Graves disease. TCRdb redid the calling of the multiplex PCR reads with MiXCR, one entry per CDR3 protein. The sample shows roughly 450,000 distinct CDR3 sequences, about a fifth of them seen only once. The sequences come from peripheral blood mononuclear cells (PBMCs), collected when the disease was refractory, from a patient treated with antithyroid drugs. The receptors come from a female donor with Graves disease. The CDR3 runs from the conserved cysteine through the conserved F or W. D genes are given only for firm matches. Clone size is stated in some rows and not others, as once, few, many or a class when expanded.

CDR3 length: 14
V gene: TRBV19
clone size: .
D gene: .
J gene: TRBJ1-1
CDR3 DNA: TGTGCCAGTGAAAGCCGGGGGGCCGGTTCGGCAGCTTTCTTT
CDR3 protein: CASESRGAGSAAFF

CDR3 length: 13
V gene: TRBV11-2
clone size: many
D gene: .
J gene: TRBJ1-2
CDR3 DNA: TGTGCCAGCAGCTTAGACCAGGGCTATGGCTACACCTTC
CDR3 protein: CASSLDQGYGYTF

CDR3 length: 14
V gene: TRBV27
clone size: many
D gene: TRBD2
J gene: TRBJ2-7
CDR3 DNA: TGTGCCAGCCGAAACGAGCGGGAGGCCCACGAGCAGTACTTC
CDR3 protein: CASRNEREAHEQYF

CDR3 length: 12
V gene: TRBV5-6
clone size: .
D gene: .
J gene: TRBJ1-2
CDR3 DNA: TGTGCCAGCAGCTTGGGGACACGGGGCTACACCTTC
CDR3 protein: CASSLGTRGYTF

CDR3 length: 17
V gene: TRBV9
clone size: few
D gene: TRBD1
J gene: TRBJ2-5
CDR3 DNA: TGTGCCAGCAGCGTAGCTGAGACAGGGGCAGTTGAAGAGACCCAGTACTTC
CDR3 protein: CASSVAETGAVEETQYF

CDR3 length: 15
V gene: TRBV28
clone size: .
D gene: .
J gene: TRBJ1-6
CDR3 DNA: TGTGCCAGCACCCGTATACCGGGGGGAAATTCACCCCTCCACTTT
CDR3 protein: CASTRIPGGNSPLHF

CDR3 length: 15
V gene: TRBV6-1
clone size: few
D gene: .
J gene: TRBJ2-6
CDR3 DNA: TGTGCCAGCAGCTGGGGACGATCTGGGGCCAACGTCCTGACTTTC
CDR3 protein: CASSWGRSGANVLTF

CDR3 length: 14
V gene: TRBV29-1
clone size: many
D gene: .
J gene: TRBJ1-2
CDR3 DNA: TGCAGCGTTGAAGATTGGCAGGGTAGTAGTGGCTACACCTTC
CDR3 protein: CSVEDWQGSSGYTF

CDR3 length: 14
V gene: TRBV20-1
clone size: .
D gene: .
J gene: TRBJ2-7
CDR3 DNA: TGCAGTGCTTTCGGACAGTCGATCTCCTACGAGCAGTACTTC
CDR3 protein: CSAFGQSISYEQYF

CDR3 length: 15
V gene: TRBV19
clone size: few
D gene: .
J gene: TRBJ1-1
CDR3 DNA: TGTGCCAGTAGTATGTCAGGGGCCGCTAACACTGAAGCTTTCTTT
CDR3 protein: CASSMSGAANTEAFF

CDR3 length: 16
V gene: TRBV4-1
clone size: once
D gene: TRBD1
J gene: TRBJ1-5
CDR3 DNA: TGCGCCAGCAGCCAAGATGGCGGGACAGGTGAGCAGCCCCAGCATTTT
CDR3 protein: CASSQDGGTGEQPQHF

CDR3 length: 15
V gene: TRBV28
clone size: .
D gene: .
J gene: TRBJ1-4
CDR3 DNA: TGTGCCAGCAAGACCCCCCGGGCTACTAATGAAAAACCGTTTTTT
CDR3 protein: CASKTPRATNEKPFF

CDR3 length: 17
V gene: TRBV2
clone size: many
D gene: TRBD1
J gene: TRBJ1-1
CDR3 DNA: TGTGCCAGCAGTGGGGACAGAAAGCGATCGTTGGGCACTGAAGCTTTCTTT
CDR3 protein: CASSGDRKRSLGTEAFF

CDR3 length: 15
V gene: TRBV10-3
clone size: many
D gene: .
J gene: TRBJ1-1
CDR3 DNA: TGTGCCATCAGTGAGCGGCAGTTAGCGAACACTGAAGCTTTCTTT
CDR3 protein: CAISERQLANTEAFF

CDR3 length: 18
V gene: TRBV7-8
clone size: .
D gene: TRBD2
J gene: TRBJ2-1
CDR3 DNA: TGTGCCAGCAGCTTAGATGATCTACTAGCGGGGATTAACAATGAGCAGTTCTTC
CDR3 protein: CASSLDDLLAGINNEQFF

CDR3 length: 14
V gene: TRBV5-1
clone size: many
D gene: .
J gene: TRBJ1-2
CDR3 DNA: TGCGCCAGCAGCTTGGATACAGGGATGGATGGCTACACCTTC
CDR3 protein: CASSLDTGMDGYTF

CDR3 length: 16
V gene: TRBV2
clone size: .
D gene: TRBD1
J gene: TRBJ2-2
CDR3 DNA: TGTGCCAGCAGTGAACCCCGGGACAGTTCCACCGGGGAGCTGTTTTTT
CDR3 protein: CASSEPRDSSTGELFF

CDR3 length: 14
V gene: TRBV24-1
clone size: .
D gene: TRBD1
J gene: TRBJ2-1
CDR3 DNA: TGTGCCCCCACCCGGGACAGGGGCGCCGTTTGGCAGTTCTTC
CDR3 protein: CAPTRDRGAVWQFF

CDR3 length: 14
V gene: TRBV20-1
clone size: few
D gene: TRBD2
J gene: TRBJ2-7
CDR3 DNA: TGCAGTGCTAGCTTGGGGGGGAGCTCCTACGAGCAGTACTTC
CDR3 protein: CSASLGGSSYEQYF

CDR3 length: 15
V gene: TRBV11-3
clone size: .
D gene: TRBD1
J gene: TRBJ2-1
CDR3 DNA: TGTGCCAGCAGCCCCGGACAGGGGGCATACAATGAGCAGTTCTTC
CDR3 protein: CASSPGQGAYNEQFF

CDR3 length: 15
V gene: TRBV11-1
clone size: many
D gene: .
J gene: TRBJ2-5
CDR3 DNA: TGTGCCAGCAGCCCCAGTTTGGTCGTCCAAGAGACCCAGTACTTC
CDR3 protein: CASSPSLVVQETQYF

CDR3 length: 15
V gene: TRBV4-1
clone size: .
D gene: TRBD1
J gene: TRBJ1-1
CDR3 DNA: TGCGCCAGCAGCCAGGACAGGTTCTTGAACACTGAAGCTTTCTTT
CDR3 protein: CASSQDRFLNTEAFF

CDR3 length: 16
V gene: TRBV28
clone size: many
D gene: .
J gene: TRBJ2-5
CDR3 DNA: TGTGCCAGCAGTTTAAGGGGGAGAGCGGGATGGGAGACCCAGTACTTC
CDR3 protein: CASSLRGRAGWETQYF